A selection of T cell receptor beta chains follows, all from one sample in a study of breast tumors, draining lymph nodes, adjacent tissues. TCRdb redid the calling of the multiplex PCR reads with MiXCR, one entry per CDR3 protein. The sample shows 20,000 to 30,000 distinct CDR3 sequences, 68% of them seen only once. The sequencing sample was made of tumor-adjacent breast tissue. The receptors come from a female donor with breast cancer. Some clones in this sample may be carry-over from other donors' samples. CDR3s include the opening cysteine and the closing phenylalanine or tryptophan. Each record gives: clone size, J gene, V gene, D gene, CDR3 DNA, CDR3 protein. The D gene is left open where the match is weak. Clone size, where shown, is once, few, many, or a class for clones that have expanded.

abundance: medium-sized; j_gene: TRBJ2-2; v_gene: TRBV29-1; d_gene: NA; CDR3nt: TGCAGCGCCACAGCTGGAGTCAGGTTAGGGGAGCTGTTTTTT; CDR3aa: CSATAGVRLGELFF
abundance: NA; j_gene: TRBJ2-2; v_gene: TRBV6-5; d_gene: TRBD2; CDR3nt: TGTGCCAGCAGAGCCTCGGGACTAGCGGGAGTGTGGACCGGGGAGCTGTTTTTT; CDR3aa: CASRASGLAGVWTGELFF
abundance: few; j_gene: TRBJ1-1; v_gene: TRBV10-1; d_gene: NA; CDR3nt: TGCGCCAGCAGCTCCGGGAACACTGAAGCTTTCTTT; CDR3aa: CASSSGNTEAFF
abundance: once; j_gene: TRBJ1-3; v_gene: TRBV12-3/TRBV12-4; d_gene: NA; CDR3nt: TGTGCCAGCAGTTTAGCGCTCTCTGGAAACACCATATATTTT; CDR3aa: CASSLALSGNTIYF
abundance: NA; j_gene: TRBJ1-6; v_gene: TRBV12-3/TRBV12-4; d_gene: TRBD1; CDR3nt: TGTGCCAGCAGTTTTGTGGGACAGGGATCACCCCTCCACTTT; CDR3aa: CASSFVGQGSPLHF
abundance: NA; j_gene: TRBJ2-5; v_gene: TRBV5-5; d_gene: TRBD2; CDR3nt: TGTGCCAGCAGCCCGGGAGGGAGGGTTGAGACCCAGTACTTC; CDR3aa: CASSPGGRVETQYF
abundance: once; j_gene: TRBJ1-4; v_gene: TRBV24-1; d_gene: TRBD1; CDR3nt: TGTGCCACCAGTTCTGGAGGACAGGGATTAGGAGGTGCAACTAATGAAAAACTGTTTTTT; CDR3aa: CATSSGGQGLGGATNEKLFF
abundance: NA; j_gene: TRBJ2-1; v_gene: TRBV7-6; d_gene: NA; CDR3nt: TGTGCCAGCAGCTCCACAAGGGGAAGTGAGCAGTTCTTC; CDR3aa: CASSSTRGSEQFF
abundance: NA; j_gene: TRBJ1-5; v_gene: TRBV20-1; d_gene: NA; CDR3nt: TGCAGTGCCTTCGACAGCTTAGGGATCAATCAGCCCCAGCATTTT; CDR3aa: CSAFDSLGINQPQHF
abundance: NA; j_gene: TRBJ1-2; v_gene: TRBV4-1; d_gene: TRBD1; CDR3nt: TGCGCCAGCAGCCAAGCGGGACAGACCTATGGCTACACCTTC; CDR3aa: CASSQAGQTYGYTF